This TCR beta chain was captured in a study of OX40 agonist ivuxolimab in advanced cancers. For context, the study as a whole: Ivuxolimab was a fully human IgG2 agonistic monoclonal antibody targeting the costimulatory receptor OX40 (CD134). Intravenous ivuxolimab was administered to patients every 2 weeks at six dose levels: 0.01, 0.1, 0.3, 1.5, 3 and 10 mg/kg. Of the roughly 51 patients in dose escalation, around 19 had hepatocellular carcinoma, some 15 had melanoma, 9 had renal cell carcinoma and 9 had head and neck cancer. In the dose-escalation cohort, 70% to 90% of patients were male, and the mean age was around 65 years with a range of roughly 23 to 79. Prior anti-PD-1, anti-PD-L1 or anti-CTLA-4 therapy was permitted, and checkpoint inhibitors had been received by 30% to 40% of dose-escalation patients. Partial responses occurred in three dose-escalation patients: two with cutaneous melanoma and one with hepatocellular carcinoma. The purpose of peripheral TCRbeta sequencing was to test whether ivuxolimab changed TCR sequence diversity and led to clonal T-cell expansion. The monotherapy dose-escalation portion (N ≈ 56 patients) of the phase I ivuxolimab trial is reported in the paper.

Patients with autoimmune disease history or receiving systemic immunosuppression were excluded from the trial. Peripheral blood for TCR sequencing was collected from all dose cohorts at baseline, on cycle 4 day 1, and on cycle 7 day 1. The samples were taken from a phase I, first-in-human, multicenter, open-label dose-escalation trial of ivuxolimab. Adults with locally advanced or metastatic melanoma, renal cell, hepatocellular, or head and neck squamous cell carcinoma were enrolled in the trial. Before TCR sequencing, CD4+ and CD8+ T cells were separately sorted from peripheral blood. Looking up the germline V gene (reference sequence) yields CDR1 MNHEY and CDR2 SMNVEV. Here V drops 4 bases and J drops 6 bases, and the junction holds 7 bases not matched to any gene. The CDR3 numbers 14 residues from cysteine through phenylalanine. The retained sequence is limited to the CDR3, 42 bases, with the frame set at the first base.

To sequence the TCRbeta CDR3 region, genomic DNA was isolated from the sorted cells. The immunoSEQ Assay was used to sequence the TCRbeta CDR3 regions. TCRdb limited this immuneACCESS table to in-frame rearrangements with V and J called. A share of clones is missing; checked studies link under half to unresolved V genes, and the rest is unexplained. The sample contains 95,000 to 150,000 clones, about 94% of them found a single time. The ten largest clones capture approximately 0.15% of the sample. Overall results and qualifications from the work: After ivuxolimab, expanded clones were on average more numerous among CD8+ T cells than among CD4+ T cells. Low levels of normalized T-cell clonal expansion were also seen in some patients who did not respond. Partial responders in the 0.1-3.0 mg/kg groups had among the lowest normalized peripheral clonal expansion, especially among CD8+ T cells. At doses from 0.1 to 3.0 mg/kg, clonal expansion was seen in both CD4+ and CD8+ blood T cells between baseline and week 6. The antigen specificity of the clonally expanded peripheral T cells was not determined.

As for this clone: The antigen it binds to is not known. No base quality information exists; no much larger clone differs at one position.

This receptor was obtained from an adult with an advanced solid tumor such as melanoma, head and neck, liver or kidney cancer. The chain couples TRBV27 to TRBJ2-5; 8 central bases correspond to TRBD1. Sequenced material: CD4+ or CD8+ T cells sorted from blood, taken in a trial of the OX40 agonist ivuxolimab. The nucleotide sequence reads TGTGCCAGCAGTTCCCAGACAGGGGTGAAGACCCAGTACTTC. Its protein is CASSSQTGVKTQYF.